The clone carrying this T cell receptor beta chain occurred once. The sample originates from a study of shared T cell receptors in the human thymus. The CDR3 is 14 residues long. V lost 4 bases and J lost 5; bases outside the gene matches: 11. Germline-derived CDR1 and CDR2 are SQVTM and ANQGSEA. Sequencing was performed with immunoSEQ multiplex PCR; in TCRdb, only in-frame clones are kept and a portion is missing. The data show about 660,000 clones, roughly 90% seen once. These data also featured in a second study, about human thymus T cells.

The source material was thymocytes. The sequence was obtained from a boy younger than two with a congenital heart defect. This chain connects TRBV29-1 to TRBJ2-7; 7 bases line up with TRBD1. For the CDR3, the DNA is TGCAGCGTTGCCTTAAGGACAGGATGGAACGAGCAGTACTTC. Translation gives CSVALRTGWNEQYF.